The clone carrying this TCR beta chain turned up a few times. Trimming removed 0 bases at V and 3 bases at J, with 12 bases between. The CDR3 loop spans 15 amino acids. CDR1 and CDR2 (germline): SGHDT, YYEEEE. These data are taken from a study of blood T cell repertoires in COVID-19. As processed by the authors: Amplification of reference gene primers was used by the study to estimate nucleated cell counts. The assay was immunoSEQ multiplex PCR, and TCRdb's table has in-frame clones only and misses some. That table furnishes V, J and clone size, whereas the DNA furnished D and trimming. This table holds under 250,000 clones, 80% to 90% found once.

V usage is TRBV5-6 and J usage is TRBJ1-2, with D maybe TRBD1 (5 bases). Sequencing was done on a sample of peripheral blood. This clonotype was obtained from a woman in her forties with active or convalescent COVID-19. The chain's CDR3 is CASSLGQGVDYGYTF. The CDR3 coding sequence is TGTGCCAGCAGCTTGGGGCAGGGTGTGGACTATGGCTACACCTTC.